This T cell receptor beta chain is from a study of blood T cell repertoires in COVID-19. As for the study in general: COVID-19 samples from acute and convalescent phases originated in the United States, Italy and Spain. In each case, the material was cDNA or gDNA derived from T cells, B-cell-depleted T cells, or PBMCs.

The authors' processing: Amplification of reference gene primers was used by the study to estimate nucleated cell counts. Profiled with immunoSEQ multiplex PCR; TCRdb holds only in-frame clones, not every one. V and J calls and clone size come straight from that table; D and trimming were deduced from the DNA. The sample yields some 200,000 clones, approximately 86% seen once. This clone was seen just once. Germline loops: CDR1 SGHRS, CDR2 YFSETQ. The CDR3 covers 16 residues. V shed 4 bases and J 5 bases; nucleotides not matched to a gene: 11. J is TRBJ2-3 and V is TRBV5-1, with TRBD2 identical over 9 bases. The clonotype originates from a woman aged 80 or over with acute or convalescent COVID-19. The sequencing sample was made of peripheral blood. Here the CDR3 DNA reads TGCGCCAGCAGCCCCGGGGTAGCGGGAGTGGGAGATACGCAGTATTTT. This sequence encodes CASSPGVAGVGDTQYF.